Presented here are 31 T cell receptor beta chains from one specimen sequenced in a study of blood T cell repertoires in COVID-19. Produced via immunoSEQ multiplex PCR; TCRdb's table is partial and in-frame only. The repertoire holds some 60,000 clones, with 70% to 75% as singletons. Material: peripheral blood. All receptors derive from a woman in her 50s with active or convalescent COVID-19.

The chain couples TRBV10-3 to TRBJ2-3, with 9 bases aligning to TRBD1. This CDR3 has 13 amino acids. V dropped 10 bases and J dropped 5; count of bases not matched to a gene: 7. The germline CDR1 and CDR2 sequences are ENHRY and SYGVKD. The CDR3 region is CANRDRAIDTQYF. The CDR3 DNA follows: TGTGCCAACCGGGACAGGGCGATAGATACGCAGTATTTT.

The rearrangement uses TRBV11-2 and TRBJ1-4; 7 nucleotides match TRBD1. This CDR3 contains 14 residues. V was clipped by 5 bases and J by 5 bases; unmatched bases: 5. Germline-derived CDR1 and CDR2 are SGHAT and FQNNGV. CDR3 protein: CASSPDRVNEKLFF. For the CDR3, the DNA is TGTGCCAGCAGCCCCGACAGGGTCAATGAAAAACTGTTTTTT.

The V and J genes are TRBV5-4 and TRBJ1-3, with a possible D match to TRBD1 (5 bases). CDR1 SGHNT and CDR2 YYREEE come from the germline V gene (reference sequence). The length of the CDR3 is 18 residues. V lost 4 bases and J 2 bases, leaving 22 bases between the germline ends. The CDR3 DNA is TGTGCCAGCAGCAGGGGTCAAATTGGGCTAAGGACTGGAAACACCATATATTTT. Residues: CASSRGQIGLRTGNTIYF.

The V call is TRBV10-1, the J call TRBJ2-3, with a weak D call TRBD2 (6 bases). The length of the CDR3 is 15 residues. V gave up 5 bases and J gave up 1 base, with 13 bases separating them. Germline V gene sequence: CDR1 WNHNN, CDR2 SYGVQD (reference sequence). This CDR3 reads CASSYGGEGTDTQYF. CDR3 DNA: TGCGCCAGCAGTTACGGGGGAGAAGGCACAGATACGCAGTATTTT.

The J gene is TRBJ2-2, the V gene TRBV10-2; 7 positions match TRBD2. The germline gives CDR1 WSHSY, CDR2 SAAADI. The CDR3 length is 15 residues. V lost 6 bases, J lost 1 base, and 5 bases stayed unmatched. The CDR3 DNA follows: TGCGCCAGCAGAATTCTAGCGGAGAACACCGGGGAGCTGTTTTTT. This codes for CASRILAENTGELFF.

The chain combines TRBV11-2 with TRBJ1-1; D is undetermined. The germline V gene has CDR1 SGHAT and CDR2 FQNNGV. CDR3 length equals 13 residues. Trimming removed 3 bases at V and 9 bases at J, with 14 bases between. Here the CDR3 reads CASSFDGRGKAFF. In nucleotides, the CDR3 is TGTGCCAGCAGCTTCGATGGGAGAGGAAAAGCTTTCTTT.

This chain links TRBV12-3 or TRBV12-4 with TRBJ1-5, with TRBD1 matching over 10 bases. The CDR3 extends over 13 amino acids. J lost 9 bases, V lost 6 bases, and 5 bases had no gene match. For the CDR3, the DNA is TGTGCCAGCAGACCGACAGGGGGCGCGCCCCAGCATTTT. Its protein is CASRPTGGAPQHF.

The table lists this clone with a count of one. This chain connects TRBV7-9 to TRBJ2-1; 8 bases agree with TRBD1. The V segment lost 7 bases and the J segment 5 bases; nucleotides outside the gene matches: 13. Germline CDR1 is SEHNR and CDR2 is FQNEAQ (reference sequence). The CDR3 extends over 16 amino acids. The CDR3 bases are TGTGCCAGCACCCCGGGCCAGGGGGCGGTCCACAATGAGCAGTTCTTC. Its protein is CASTPGQGAVHNEQFF.

The chain employs TRBV10-3 and TRBJ2-2, with D possibly being TRBD1 (6 bases). Germline V CDR1 and CDR2: ENHRY, SYGVKD. Trimming pared 6 bases from V and 5 bases from J, leaving 7 bases between. The CDR3 spans 12 residues. The CDR3 DNA reads as TGTGCCATCAGCCAGGGGACCGGGGAGCTGTTTTTT. Protein sequence: CAISQGTGELFF.

The chain joins TRBV7-9 to TRBJ2-2, with 11 bases identical to TRBD1. J lost 7 bases, V lost 1 base, and 5 bases had no gene match. The CDR3 covers 16 residues. Germline loops: CDR1 SEHNR, CDR2 FQNEAQ (reference sequence). CDR3 sequence reads: CASSLDGQGAGGELFF. The DNA of the CDR3 is TGTGCCAGCAGCTTAGATGGACAGGGGGCAGGCGGGGAGCTGTTTTTT. The variable domain in full, with the rest retrieved from reference TRBV7-9 and TRBJ2-2, is DTGVSQNPRHKITKRGQNVTFRCDPISEHNRLYWYRQTLGQGPEFLTYFQNEAQLEKSRLLSDRFSAERPKGSFSTLEIQRTEQGDSAMYLCASSLDGQGAGGELFFGEGSRLTVL.

CDR3: CASHSKGRGARETQYF. In DNA form, the CDR3 reads TGTGCCTCCCACTCTAAAGGGCGGGGGGCGCGGGAGACCCAGTACTTC. This sequence joins TRBV30 and TRBJ2-5, with TRBD2 identical over 8 bases. The ends lost 7 bases at V and 5 bases at J; junction bases unmatched: 18. Germline loops: CDR1 GTSNPN, CDR2 SVGIG (reference sequence). This CDR3 spans 16 amino acids.

J is TRBJ2-5 and V is TRBV30; TRBD2 matches 8 bases. With V trimmed by 3 bases and J by 5 bases, 5 bases remained unmatched. Germline V gene sequence: CDR1 GTSNPN, CDR2 SVGIG (reference sequence). This CDR3 has 13 residues. CDR3 sequence (DNA): TGTGCCTGGAGCGGTCGACTAGCGGAGACCCAGTACTTC. Its translation is CAWSGRLAETQYF.

V gene TRBV12-3 or TRBV12-4 combines with J gene TRBJ2-1; TRBD1 is a possible D gene (6 bases). This CDR3 is built from 13 residues. The V and J ends lost 6 bases and 0 bases respectively, with 6 bases between them. CDR3 residues: CASRQGSYNEQFF. The CDR3 DNA follows: TGTGCCAGCAGACAGGGCTCCTACAATGAGCAGTTCTTC.

The V and J genes are TRBV4-1 and TRBJ1-2, with TRBD1 matching over 9 bases. CDR1 MGHRA and CDR2 YSYEKL come from the germline V gene. The CDR3 is 15 residues long. Trimming at V came to 4 bases and at J to 5 bases, leaving 8 bases not matched to a gene. The CDR3 coding sequence is TGCGCCAGCAGCCCGGATACCGGACAGGGGTATGGCTACACCTTC. Protein product: CASSPDTGQGYGYTF.

CDR3 residues: CASSGWTGREYSTDTQYF. The CDR3 nucleotides read TGTGCCAGCAGCGGATGGACAGGGAGAGAATATTCCACAGATACGCAGTATTTT. The V call is TRBV7-9, the J call TRBJ2-3; 8 bases agree with TRBD1. The germline CDR1 and CDR2 sequences are SEHNR and FQNEAQ (reference sequence). V trimming: 5 bases; J trimming: 2 bases; junction bases outside the gene matches: 15. The CDR3 spans 18 residues.

The chain employs TRBV14 and TRBJ2-3; 11 nucleotides line up with TRBD2. The V gene end was trimmed by 4 bases and the J gene end by 0 bases; junction bases not matched to a gene: 12. The CDR3 loop spans 19 amino acids. From germline, CDR1 is SGHDN and CDR2 FVKESK. CDR3 sequence reads: CASSRGLAGGVPSTDTQYF. The CDR3 bases are TGTGCCAGCAGCCGGGGTCTAGCGGGAGGAGTTCCAAGCACAGATACGCAGTATTTT.

The chain uses TRBV18 and TRBJ1-5; D ambiguous. The CDR3 loop spans 15 amino acids. V was pared by 4 bases and J by 6 bases, with 16 bases between. CDR1 KGHSH and CDR2 LQKENI come from the germline V gene. CDR3 amino acids: CASSREAGEGQPQHF. CDR3 in DNA: TGTGCCAGCTCACGTGAGGCCGGAGAAGGTCAGCCCCAGCATTTT.

The rearrangement uses TRBV5-1 and TRBJ1-2, with TRBD1 identical over 7 bases. The length of the CDR3 is 13 residues. The germline V gene has CDR1 SGHRS and CDR2 YFSETQ. The V and J ends lost 4 bases and 4 bases, in that order; junction bases with no gene match: 4. The CDR3 reads CASSTGTVYGYTF. In DNA form, the CDR3 reads TGCGCCAGCAGCACCGGGACAGTCTATGGCTACACCTTC. Based on the CDR3 plus reference TRBV5-1 and TRBJ1-2, the full variable domain is KAGVTQTPRYLIKTRGQQVTLSCSPISGHRSVSWYQQTPGQGLQFLFEYFSETQRNKGNFPGRFSGRQFSNSRSEMNVSTLELGDSALYLCASSTGTVYGYTFGSGTRLTVV.

This clone was picked up a small number of times. The rearrangement links TRBV6-6 to TRBJ1-2, with 10 bases identical to TRBD1. The ends lost 4 bases at V and 8 bases at J; junction bases unmatched: 13. The CDR3 has 16 amino acids. Germline V gene lookup returns CDR1 MNHNY and CDR2 SVGAGI (reference sequence). The CDR3 DNA is TGTGCCAGCAGTTCCGGGGACAGGGGTCTTACTAGAGGCTACACCTTC. Amino acids: CASSSGDRGLTRGYTF.

The chain joins TRBV7-2 to TRBJ2-1; D unresolved. With 1 base removed from V and 6 bases from J, the gap between germline ends came to 7 bases. CDR3 length equals 13 residues. The germline gives CDR1 SGHTA, CDR2 FQGNSA. The CDR3 protein is CASSLGLVNEQFF. CDR3 nucleotide sequence: TGTGCCAGCAGCTTAGGTCTAGTCAATGAGCAGTTCTTC.

This chain uses TRBV7-8 with TRBJ2-5; TRBD1 matches 10 bases. The length of the CDR3 is 14 residues. V lost 5 bases, J lost 5 bases, and 5 bases stayed unmatched. Per the germline V gene, CDR1 is SGHVS and CDR2 is FQNEAQ. Here the CDR3 DNA reads TGTGCCAGCAGCAAGGGACAGGGGCGGGAGACCCAGTACTTC. Amino acid sequence: CASSKGQGRETQYF.

The chain couples TRBV7-2 to TRBJ1-1; 8 bases match TRBD1. The germline CDR1 and CDR2 sequences are SGHTA and FQGNSA. The CDR3 extends over 15 amino acids. With 4 bases clipped from V and 0 bases from J, the junction kept 4 bases outside the gene matches. CDR3 loop: CASSSRTGMNTEAFF. CDR3 nucleotides: TGTGCCAGCAGCTCCCGGACAGGGATGAACACTGAAGCTTTCTTT.

The genes are TRBV15 and TRBJ2-1, with D possibly TRBD2 on 6 matching bases. The CDR3 sequence is 16 residues long. The germline CDR1 and CDR2 sequences are LNHNV and YYDKDF (reference sequence). Trimming removed 0 bases at V and 0 bases at J, with 9 bases between. CDR3 coding DNA: TGTGCCACCAGCAGAGATCTGGGGGGCTCCTACAATGAGCAGTTCTTC. Amino acid sequence: CATSRDLGGSYNEQFF.

The CDR3 region is CASSFLGQGLTGELFF. The CDR3 coding sequence is TGTGCCAGCAGTTTTCTAGGGCAGGGTCTTACCGGGGAGCTGTTTTTT. The chain carries TRBV27 and TRBJ2-2; D might be TRBD1 (5 bases). Germline CDR1 and CDR2: MNHEY and SMNVEV (reference sequence). V dropped 3 bases and J dropped 5 bases, with 16 bases sitting between them. The CDR3 runs 16 residues.

The rearrangement joins TRBV5-1 to TRBJ2-5; tentative D call: TRBD1 (7 bases). Per the germline V gene, CDR1 is SGHRS and CDR2 is YFSETQ. This CDR3 comprises 14 residues. Trimming took off 3 bases at V and 1 base at J, with 10 bases between the two ends. CDR3 in DNA: TGCGCCAGCAGCTACCAGGGGGGCCAAGAGACCCAGTACTTC. Translation: CASSYQGGQETQYF.

V is TRBV3-1 (or the pseudogene TRBV3-2) and J is TRBJ2-1; D possibly corresponds to TRBD1 (6 bases). The CDR3 length is 15 residues. Trimming cost V 6 bases and J 0 bases, with 12 bases left between them. Germline V CDR1 and CDR2: LGHDT, YNNKEL (reference sequence). The CDR3 coding sequence is TGTGCCAGCAGTCCAGGGGTAAGCTCCTACAATGAGCAGTTCTTC. Translation gives CASSPGVSSYNEQFF.

The chain couples TRBV30 to TRBJ2-3, with 10 positions matching TRBD1. The length of the CDR3 is 14 residues. The V segment lost 8 bases and the J segment 4 bases; nucleotides outside the gene matches: 9. Germline loops: CDR1 GTSNPN, CDR2 SVGIG (reference sequence). CDR3 sequence (DNA): TGTGCCGGTGACAGGGGGCTCGGCGCAGATACGCAGTATTTT. Residues: CAGDRGLGADTQYF.

This clone was seen once. This sequence joins TRBV9 and TRBJ2-7; 9 positions agree with TRBD2. V was clipped by 0 bases and J by 2 bases; unmatched bases: 15. The CDR3 is 19 residues long. Germline loops: CDR1 SGDLS, CDR2 YYNGEE. The CDR3 region is CASSVVVPRREGRPYEQYF. The CDR3 DNA follows: TGTGCCAGCAGCGTAGTCGTCCCTCGGCGGGAGGGCCGACCCTACGAGCAGTACTTC.

The count of this clone is one. The chain combines TRBV10-3 with TRBJ2-1; 8 bases agree with TRBD2. Looked up from germline, CDR1 is ENHRY and CDR2 is SYGVKD. The CDR3 is 13 residues long. J gave up 8 bases and V 4 bases, and 4 bases lay outside the gene matches. The CDR3 DNA sequence: TGTGCCATCAGTGCGAGCGGGAGCGATGAGCAGTTCTTC. This encodes CAISASGSDEQFF.

This clone appeared once. The V gene is TRBV11-2, the J gene TRBJ2-2; 9 bases align to TRBD1. Germline trimming cut 2 bases from V and 5 bases from J; bases unmatched to any gene: 3. CDR1 is SGHAT and CDR2 is FQNNGV in the germline V gene. The CDR3 length is 15 residues. CDR3 sequence reads: CASSLTGGYTGELFF. Here the CDR3 DNA reads TGTGCCAGCAGCTTAACAGGGGGCTATACCGGGGAGCTGTTTTTT. The full variable domain, in which reference TRBV11-2 and TRBJ2-2 provide the parts outside the CDR3, is EAGVAQSPRYKIIEKRQSVAFWCNPISGHATLYWYQQILGQGPKLLIQFQNNGVVDDSQLPKDRFSAERLKGVDSTLKIQPAKLEDSAVYLCASSLTGGYTGELFFGEGSRLTVL.

This clone was observed a handful of times. CDR3 nucleotide sequence: TGTGCCAGTAGTGGTGGGAGGGTCTCCTACAATGAGCAGTTCTTC. Translated, it gives CASSGGRVSYNEQFF. The V call is TRBV19, the J call TRBJ2-1, with 7 bases matching TRBD2. The V and J ends lost 5 bases and 0 bases, in that order; junction bases with no gene match: 4. This CDR3 contains 15 residues. Germline V gives CDR1 LNHDA, CDR2 SQIVND (reference sequence). Combining the CDR3 with reference TRBV19 and TRBJ2-1 gives the whole variable domain DGGITQSPKYLFRKEGQNVTLSCEQNLNHDAMYWYRQDPGQGLRLIYYSQIVNDFQKGDIAEGYSVSREKKESFPLTVTSAQKNPTAFYLCASSGGRVSYNEQFFGPGTRLTVL.